This T cell receptor (beta chain) comes out of a study of OX40 agonist ivuxolimab in advanced cancers. Study details: Each dose-escalation patient presented with hepatocellular carcinoma, melanoma, renal cell or head and neck cancer. Study observations and caveats: Dosing at 0.1 to 3.0 mg/kg was accompanied by clonal expansion of CD4+ and CD8+ blood T cells by week 6. Determination of antigen specificity was not performed for the expanded peripheral T cells. CD8+ T cells showed, on average, more clonal expansion than CD4+ cells.

A word on this clone: Its antigen is as yet unknown.

TCRdb's table, derived via immunoSEQ multiplex PCR, lists solely in-frame clones and lacks some. In the table there are 100,000 to 130,000 clones, 85% to 95% of which are singletons. Trimming removed 0 bases at V and 2 bases at J, with 11 bases between. The CDR3 has 14 residues. Germline values: CDR1 GTSNPN, CDR2 SVGIG (reference sequence). This sequence originates from an adult with an advanced solid tumor such as melanoma, head and neck, liver or kidney cancer. Sequenced here: CD4+ or CD8+ T cells sorted from blood, sampled in a trial of the OX40 agonist ivuxolimab. The chain combines TRBV30 with TRBJ2-7; unclear D gene. This CDR3 reads CAWSVGGTAYEQYF. In DNA form, the CDR3 reads TGTGCCTGGAGTGTAGGCGGAACCGCCTACGAGCAGTACTTC.